Below are 20 T cell receptor beta chains sequenced from a single sample in a study of OX40 agonist ivuxolimab in advanced cancers. Only in-frame clones appear in the TCRdb table, and some are missing; sequencing was by immunoSEQ multiplex PCR. The table records more than 60,000 clones, 86% of them present only once. The sequencing here drew on CD4+ or CD8+ T cells sorted from blood, taken in a trial of the OX40 agonist ivuxolimab. Every receptor here comes from an adult with an advanced solid tumor such as melanoma, head and neck, liver or kidney cancer.

The gene calls are TRBV27 and TRBJ1-5; 7 bases line up with TRBD1. There are 15 residues in the CDR3. The V gene's germline CDR1 is MNHEY and CDR2 SMNVEV (reference sequence). The J segment lost 2 bases and the V segment lost 0 bases, leaving 1 base of the junction unmatched. The CDR3 region has the DNA TGTGCCAGCAGTTTATCAGGGGGCCGCAATCAGCCCCAGCATTTT. This translates into CASSLSGGRNQPQHF.

This clone has more than one count but fewer than ten. This chain connects TRBV15 to TRBJ1-1; TRBD1 might be the D (6 bases). The germline CDR1 and CDR2 sequences are LNHNV and YYDKDF (reference sequence). The V end was cut by 0 bases, the J end by 7 bases, with 30 bases between. The CDR3 covers 20 residues. CDR3 sequence reads: CATSRDLGRRGGLAGGEAFF. The CDR3 coding sequence is TGTGCCACCAGCAGAGATTTGGGTCGAAGGGGGGGATTAGCTGGTGGTGAAGCTTTCTTT. The full variable domain, its missing parts supplied by reference TRBV15 and TRBJ1-1, is DAMVIQNPRYQVTQFGKPVTLSCSQTLNHNVMYWYQQKSSQAPKLLFHYYDKDFNNEADTPDNFQSRRPNTSFCFLDIRSPGLGDTAMYLCATSRDLGRRGGLAGGEAFFGQGTRLTVV.

The chain links TRBV27 to TRBJ2-5; unclear D gene. CDR3 length: 14 residues. CDR1 is MNHEY, CDR2 SMNVEV, per germline (reference sequence). The germline V and J ends were trimmed by 5 bases and 5 bases, with 15 bases remaining between them. The CDR3 loop is CASSIRNSMETQYF. The CDR3 DNA reads TGTGCCAGCAGTATACGGAACAGCATGGAGACCCAGTACTTC.

V usage is TRBV11-2 and J usage is TRBJ2-5; 7 bases are shared with TRBD1. The J segment lost 4 bases and the V segment lost 4 bases, leaving 3 bases of the junction unmatched. The CDR3 spans 13 residues. Germline V lookup: CDR1 SGHAT, CDR2 FQNNGV. CDR3 in amino acids: CASSSTGRETQYF. CDR3 in DNA: TGTGCCAGCAGCTCGACAGGGAGAGAGACCCAGTACTTC.

This clone came up once. This rearrangement joins TRBV5-5 to TRBJ1-1, with no clear D. The CDR3 has 11 amino acids. Trimming pared 0 bases from V and 5 bases from J, leaving 2 bases between. Per the germline V gene, CDR1 is SGHKS and CDR2 is YYEKEE (reference sequence). The CDR3 region has the DNA TGTGCCAGCAGCTTGGGTACTGAAGCTTTCTTT. Amino acid sequence: CASSLGTEAFF.

The chain is built from TRBV30 and TRBJ2-3; D is possibly TRBD1 (6 bases). CDR3 length: 12 residues. Germline CDR1 and CDR2: GTSNPN and SVGIG (reference sequence). The CDR3 region has the DNA TGTGGCCTGGGCCTAGGGGGAGATACGCAGTATTTT. The encoded protein is CGLGLGGDTQYF.

This clone occurred once. The V and J genes are TRBV2 and TRBJ2-1; 11 bases are shared with TRBD1. This CDR3 is 15 amino acids long. The germline V gene has CDR1 SNHLY and CDR2 FYNNEI. J gave up 8 bases and V 9 bases, and 12 bases lay outside the gene matches. The CDR3 DNA follows: TGTGCCAGTGCTATCCGGGGACAGGGGGTGCATGAGCAGTTCTTC. Amino acid sequence: CASAIRGQGVHEQFF.

This clone turned up a few times. The chain links TRBV11-2 to TRBJ1-5, with D perhaps matching TRBD1 (5 bases). V was cut by 2 bases and J by 6 bases, with 11 bases left in between. CDR3 length: 14 residues. Germline V gene sequence: CDR1 SGHAT, CDR2 FQNNGV. CDR3 nucleotides: TGTGCCAGCAGCTTAAGCTCGGGGGGTCAGCCCCAGCATTTT. Residues: CASSLSSGGQPQHF.

V usage is TRBV5-1 and J usage is TRBJ2-5; 11 bases agree with TRBD2. This CDR3 has 15 residues. Germline CDR1 is SGHRS and CDR2 is YFSETQ. V gave up 2 bases and J gave up 3 bases; unmatched junction bases: 3. CDR3 loop: CASSLQLAGEETQYF. In nucleotides, the CDR3 is TGCGCCAGCAGCTTACAACTAGCGGGGGAAGAGACCCAGTACTTC. The full variable domain, in which reference TRBV5-1 and TRBJ2-5 provide the parts outside the CDR3, is KAGVTQTPRYLIKTRGQQVTLSCSPISGHRSVSWYQQTPGQGLQFLFEYFSETQRNKGNFPGRFSGRQFSNSRSEMNVSTLELGDSALYLCASSLQLAGEETQYFGPGTRLLVL.

The CDR3 reads CASSSGRRETQYF. The CDR3 DNA follows: TGTGCCAGCAGCTCCGGGAGGCGGGAGACCCAGTACTTC. The chain joins TRBV11-3 to TRBJ2-5; 7 bases map to TRBD2. The V gene's germline CDR1 is SGHNT and CDR2 YENEEA. The CDR3 has 13 residues. With 4 bases clipped from V and 5 bases from J, the junction kept 4 bases outside the gene matches.

V is TRBV30 and J is TRBJ2-3, with 7 bases fitting TRBD1. Germline V gene lookup returns CDR1 GTSNPN and CDR2 SVGIG (reference sequence). The CDR3 length is 14 residues. With 2 bases clipped from V and 5 bases from J, the junction kept 7 bases outside the gene matches. The CDR3 DNA reads TGTGCCTGGAGTTTGGCAGGGGGAATAGATACGCAGTATTTT. Translation gives CAWSLAGGIDTQYF.

The J gene is TRBJ2-1, the V gene TRBV5-1; a possible D gene is TRBD2 (5 bases). V lost 5 bases, J lost 0 bases, and 12 bases lay in between. The CDR3 loop spans 15 amino acids. The germline CDR1 and CDR2 sequences are SGHRS and YFSETQ. CDR3 bases: TGCGCCAGCAGTGACTCTGGGAGCTCCTACAATGAGCAGTTCTTC. This encodes CASSDSGSSYNEQFF.

This sequence joins TRBV19 and TRBJ2-5; tentative D call: TRBD2 (5 bases). There are 13 residues in the CDR3. Germline V gene data show CDR1 as LNHDA and CDR2 as SQIVND (reference sequence). Trimming removed 10 bases at V and 5 bases at J, with 17 bases between. CDR3 sequence reads: CATSPDGEETQYF. The CDR3 region has the DNA TGTGCCACCTCCCCGGACGGGGAGGAGACCCAGTACTTC.

The chain employs TRBV23-1 and TRBJ1-2, with 7 nucleotides matching TRBD1. TRBV23-1 is an open reading frame whose function is uncertain. V was clipped by 0 bases and J by 6 bases; unmatched bases: 7. The CDR3 contains 15 residues. CDR3 region: CASSQSVRGMNGYTF. The CDR3 region has the DNA TGCGCCAGCAGTCAATCGGTCAGGGGGATGAATGGCTACACCTTC.

The chain links TRBV5-8 to TRBJ2-5, with 7 bases matching TRBD1. CDR1 is SGHTS, CDR2 YDEGEE, per germline. The CDR3 length is 14 residues. The V gene end was trimmed by 2 bases and the J gene end by 5 bases; junction bases not matched to a gene: 6. CDR3 DNA: TGTGCCAGCAGCTTTTACCAGGGGGTGGAGACCCAGTACTTC. This codes for CASSFYQGVETQYF. The entire variable domain, with the rest obtained from reference TRBV5-8 and TRBJ2-5, is as follows: EAGVTQSPTHLIKTRGQQATLRCSPISGHTSVYWYQQALGLGLQFLLWYDEGEERNRGNFPPRFSGRQFPNYSSELNVNALELEDSALYLCASSFYQGVETQYFGPGTRLLVL.

The CDR3 DNA reads as TGTGCCAGCTCACCCCCGTCGACAAGCAAGAACACTGAAGCTTTCTTT. It translates to CASSPPSTSKNTEAFF. The chain recombines TRBV18 with TRBJ1-1; D is ambiguous. Trimming stripped 3 bases from V and 1 base from J, with 15 bases between. This CDR3 region has 16 residues. Looked up from germline, CDR1 is KGHSH and CDR2 is LQKENI.

The chain employs TRBV29-1 and TRBJ2-1, with D possibly TRBD1 on 6 matching bases. Trimming removed 7 bases from V and 5 bases from J, with 24 bases in between. The CDR3 is made up of 16 amino acids. Germline V gene sequence: CDR1 SQVTM, CDR2 ANQGSEA. CDR3 amino acids: CSAVKQGATVNNEQFF. CDR3 DNA sequence: TGCAGCGCCGTGAAACAGGGAGCAACTGTCAACAATGAGCAGTTCTTC.

This rearrangement joins TRBV11-2 to TRBJ1-2; the D gene is possibly TRBD1 (5 bases). The CDR3 runs to 13 residues. V dropped 1 base and J dropped 4 bases, with 7 bases sitting between them. Looked up from germline, CDR1 is SGHAT and CDR2 is FQNNGV. Here the CDR3 DNA reads TGTGCCAGCAGCTTAGCCGGGGCCTATGGCTACACCTTC. The encoded protein is CASSLAGAYGYTF.

This chain uses TRBV19 with TRBJ2-7; no reliable D call. Trimming removed 2 bases at V and 3 bases at J, with 11 bases between. Germline lookup yields CDR1 LNHDA and CDR2 SQIVND (reference sequence). There are 14 residues in the CDR3. The CDR3 sequence is CASSIQADLYEQYF. The CDR3 DNA sequence: TGTGCCAGTAGTATACAGGCCGATCTCTACGAGCAGTACTTC.

The J gene is TRBJ1-6, the V gene TRBV5-1, with no clear D. V was trimmed by 0 bases and J by 9 bases, leaving 13 bases between them. The CDR3 is 15 amino acids. Per the germline V gene, CDR1 is SGHRS and CDR2 is YFSETQ. CDR3 sequence (DNA): TGCGCCAGCAGCTTGGGTGCAACCAAAAGTTCACCCCTCCACTTT. Its protein product is CASSLGATKSSPLHF.